These 21 T cell receptor beta chains were sequenced from one sample in a study of Ad26.COV2.S vaccination and SARS-CoV-2 variants. The protocol was immunoSEQ multiplex PCR, while the TCRdb copy is restricted to in-frame clones and leaves out a portion. Here the sample spans about 400,000 clones, 75% to 90% being singletons. The treatment here: some 20 received Ad26.COV2.S at low or high dose, single or two shots; about 5 received placebo; per-sample allocation not given. Specimen acquisition occurred on day 63 following the initial vaccine or placebo injection. Material: peripheral blood, obtained in a trial of Ad26.COV2.S vaccine versus placebo. These receptors all stem from a person aged 18-60 years who received the Ad26.COV2.S COVID-19 vaccine or a placebo.

The chain combines TRBV5-1 with TRBJ1-1; 7 bases match TRBD1. Trimming took 1 base from V and 0 from J; bases not matched to a gene: 6. The CDR3 extends over 16 amino acids. CDR1 and CDR2 from the germline V gene are SGHRS and YFSETQ. The CDR3 sequence: CASSLTGQVLNTEAFF. The CDR3 DNA sequence: TGCGCCAGCAGCTTGACAGGACAGGTCCTGAACACTGAAGCTTTCTTT.

The V gene is TRBV5-1, the J gene TRBJ2-3, with TRBD2 identical over 11 bases. Germline lookup yields CDR1 SGHRS and CDR2 YFSETQ. J was trimmed by 0 bases and V by 0 bases; bases with no gene match: 3. This CDR3 has 17 amino acids. CDR3 bases: TGCGCCAGCAGCTTGGTTCTAGCGGGGGGCAGCACAGATACGCAGTATTTT. This encodes CASSLVLAGGSTDTQYF.

The chain is built from TRBV4-1 and TRBJ1-1; no clear D. Trimming stripped 1 base from V and 7 bases from J, with 4 bases between. The CDR3 is 11 residues long. Germline V gene data show CDR1 as MGHRA and CDR2 as YSYEKL. The CDR3 sequence: CASSQGYEAFF. In DNA, the CDR3 is TGCGCCAGCAGCCAAGGGTATGAAGCTTTCTTT.

The J gene is TRBJ1-1, the V gene TRBV5-4, with TRBD1 matching 10 bases. The CDR3 has 15 residues. CDR1 SGHNT and CDR2 YYREEE come from the germline V gene (reference sequence). J lost 5 bases, V lost 3 bases, and 7 bases had no gene match. CDR3 DNA sequence: TGTGCCAGCAGCTGGGGGACAGGGGACTGGACTGAAGCTTTCTTT. Translating it yields CASSWGTGDWTEAFF.

The V call is TRBV27, the J call TRBJ2-7; D remains ambiguous. The CDR3 contains 15 residues. The V and J ends lost 3 bases and 1 base respectively, with 13 bases between them. Germline CDR1 MNHEY, CDR2 SMNVEV (reference sequence). The chain's CDR3 is CASSFSVGTSYEQYF. For the CDR3, the DNA is TGTGCCAGCAGTTTTTCAGTCGGCACTTCCTACGAGCAGTACTTC.

The chain carries TRBV5-5 and TRBJ1-4; D call uncertain. The length of the CDR3 is 14 residues. Germline CDR1 SGHKS, CDR2 YYEKEE (reference sequence). Trimming stripped 4 bases from V and 8 bases from J, with 15 bases between. For the CDR3, the DNA is TGTGCCAGCAGCCCGAGGGAGGCTGTAGAAAAACTGTTTTTT. Encoded protein: CASSPREAVEKLFF.

This clone was observed a single time. The genes are TRBV11-2 and TRBJ2-1; 8 bases fit TRBD2. This CDR3 is 15 amino acids long. V dropped 5 bases and J dropped 5; count of bases not matched to a gene: 8. Germline CDR1 SGHAT, CDR2 FQNNGV. In DNA form, the CDR3 reads TGTGCCAGCAGCATAAGAGCGGGGGCCAACAATGAGCAGTTCTTC. Its protein is CASSIRAGANNEQFF.

The chain employs TRBV2 and TRBJ1-5; weak D call: TRBD1 (5 bases). The V and J ends lost 6 bases and 5 bases respectively, with 11 bases between them. The CDR3 extends over 13 amino acids. Germline V gene data show CDR1 as SNHLY and CDR2 as FYNNEI. Here the CDR3 DNA reads TGTGCCAGCAGGGGGGAAGGGGATCAGCCCCAGCATTTT. Protein sequence: CASRGEGDQPQHF.

The rearrangement links TRBV19 to TRBJ2-7; 7 bases agree with TRBD1. The V gene end was trimmed by 8 bases and the J gene end by 5 bases; junction bases not matched to a gene: 9. Germline V gene sequence: CDR1 LNHDA, CDR2 SQIVND (reference sequence). This CDR3 comprises 13 residues. The CDR3 DNA reads TGTGCCAGTTCGAAACAGGGGATCGACGAGCAGTACTTC. This codes for CASSKQGIDEQYF.

This chain joins TRBV2 and TRBJ2-7; D unclear. V was cut by 10 bases and J by 4 bases, with 17 bases left in between. This CDR3 comprises 13 residues. Germline V CDR1 and CDR2: SNHLY, FYNNEI. CDR3: CATRASILYEQYF. The CDR3 coding sequence is TGTGCCACCCGGGCCTCGATTTTATACGAGCAGTACTTC.

The V and J genes are TRBV10-1 and TRBJ1-4; the match to TRBD1 covers 11 bases. Germline loops: CDR1 WNHNN, CDR2 SYGVQD (reference sequence). V lost 5 bases to trimming and J lost 8 bases; unmatched junction nucleotides: 7. CDR3 length equals 15 residues. CDR3 sequence (DNA): TGCGCCAGCAGTCCCGGGACAGGGGGAAGGGAAAAACTGTTTTTT. This gives the protein CASSPGTGGREKLFF.

This chain links TRBV11-2 with TRBJ2-2; weak D call: TRBD2 (6 bases). The V end lost 7 bases, the J end lost 7 bases, and 7 bases lay between the germline ends. Germline CDR1 SGHAT, CDR2 FQNNGV. The CDR3 is 11 residues long. This CDR3 is CASTTSGELFF. CDR3 sequence (DNA): TGTGCCAGCACGACTAGCGGGGAGCTGTTTTTT.

This CDR3 reads CASSEQSGRGSGELFF. CDR3 coding DNA: TGTGCCAGCAGTGAACAATCTGGCAGGGGATCCGGGGAGCTGTTTTTT. The chain links TRBV2 to TRBJ2-2; D may be TRBD1 (6 bases). The germline V gene has CDR1 SNHLY and CDR2 FYNNEI. The length of the CDR3 is 16 residues. Trimming pared 2 bases from V and 6 bases from J, leaving 16 bases between. The full variable domain, completed using reference TRBV2 and TRBJ2-2, is EPEVTQTPSHQVTQMGQEVILRCVPISNHLYFYWYRQILGQKVEFLVSFYNNEISEKSEIFDDQFSVERPDGSNFTLKIRSTKLEDSAMYFCASSEQSGRGSGELFFGEGSRLTVL.

Here the CDR3 DNA reads TGTGCCAGCAGCAAGGGACAGCTTAACTATGGCTACACCTTC. As protein: CASSKGQLNYGYTF. J is TRBJ1-2 and V is TRBV6-2 or TRBV6-3, with 7 bases matching TRBD1. CDR1 MNHEY and CDR2 SVGEGT come from the germline V gene. With V trimmed by 6 bases and J by 1 base, 5 bases remained unmatched. The CDR3 spans 14 residues.

This chain connects TRBV10-3 to TRBJ1-2; D remains ambiguous. In germline, CDR1 is ENHRY, CDR2 SYGVKD. The CDR3 totals 14 residues. Trimming shortened V by 0 bases and J by 8 bases, and 13 bases separated the two germline ends. CDR3 region: CAISESWWSGGYTF. The CDR3 bases are TGTGCCATCAGTGAGTCGTGGTGGAGCGGGGGCTACACCTTC.

The V gene is TRBV3-1 (or the pseudogene TRBV3-2), the J gene TRBJ1-3; TRBD1 is a possible D gene (6 bases). The V end lost 1 base, the J end lost 4 bases, and 11 bases lay between the germline ends. Germline V gives CDR1 LGHDT, CDR2 YNNKEL (reference sequence). This CDR3 has 15 amino acids. CDR3 DNA: TGTGCCAGCAGCCAAGTAGGGGGAACCGGAAACACCATATATTTT. Its translation: CASSQVGGTGNTIYF.

Points on this clone: Other DNA sequences of this sample code for an identical CDR3. The chain has TRBV11-2 and TRBJ1-1; D is unclear. Trimming took off 1 base at V and 0 bases at J, with 3 bases between the two ends. The CDR3 contains 13 residues. Germline CDR1 SGHAT, CDR2 FQNNGV. CDR3 nucleotides: TGTGCCAGCAGCTTAGCTGTGAACACTGAAGCTTTCTTT. Translated, it gives CASSLAVNTEAFF.

The chain recombines TRBV29-1 with TRBJ1-2, with D possibly TRBD1 on 6 matching bases. Per the germline V gene, CDR1 is SQVTM and CDR2 is ANQGSEA. V dropped 0 bases and J dropped 9 bases, with 14 bases sitting between them. CDR3 length: 13 residues. CDR3 residues: CSVEDPGDGSYTF. The CDR3 coding sequence is TGCAGCGTTGAAGATCCAGGGGATGGGAGCTACACCTTC.

The rearrangement links TRBV12-3 or TRBV12-4 to TRBJ1-2, with unresolved D. The CDR3 length is 13 residues. The V and J ends lost 3 bases and 8 bases respectively, with 13 bases between them. The CDR3 region has the DNA TGTGCCAGCAGTTTCCTGGGGAGTTTAGGCTACACCTTC. Protein sequence: CASSFLGSLGYTF.

The V and J genes are TRBV7-8 and TRBJ1-3; 9 nucleotides align to TRBD1. CDR1 SGHVS and CDR2 FQNEAQ come from the germline V gene. J lost 1 base, V lost 5 bases, and 3 bases had no gene match. The CDR3 sequence is 15 residues long. CDR3 coding DNA: TGTGCCAGCAGCGGACAGGGGAGGTCTGGAAACACCATATATTTT. Its translation: CASSGQGRSGNTIYF.

This rearrangement joins TRBV29-1 to TRBJ1-1; D unresolved. Germline values: CDR1 SQVTM, CDR2 ANQGSEA. The V end lost 4 bases, the J end lost 3 bases, and 12 bases lay between the germline ends. The CDR3 loop spans 13 amino acids. CDR3: CSVAPRMYTEAFF. CDR3 coding DNA: TGCAGCGTTGCTCCACGGATGTACACTGAAGCTTTCTTT. Using reference TRBV29-1 and TRBJ1-1 for the parts outside the CDR3, the full variable domain is SAVISQKPSRDICQRGTSLTIQCQVDSQVTMMFWYRQQPGQSLTLIATANQGSEATYESGFVIDKFPISRPNLTFSTLTVSNMSPEDSSIYLCSVAPRMYTEAFFGQGTRLTVV.